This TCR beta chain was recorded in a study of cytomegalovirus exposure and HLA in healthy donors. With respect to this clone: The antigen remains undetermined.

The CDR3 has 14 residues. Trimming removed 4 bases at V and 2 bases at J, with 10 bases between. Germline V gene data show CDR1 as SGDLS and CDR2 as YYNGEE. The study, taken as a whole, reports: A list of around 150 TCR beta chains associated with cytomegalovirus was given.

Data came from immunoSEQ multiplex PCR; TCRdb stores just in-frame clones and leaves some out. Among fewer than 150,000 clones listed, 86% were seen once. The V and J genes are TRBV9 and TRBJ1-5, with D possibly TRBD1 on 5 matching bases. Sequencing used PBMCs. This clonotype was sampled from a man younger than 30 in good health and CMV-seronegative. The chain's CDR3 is CASSPTGGNQPQHF. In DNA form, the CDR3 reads TGTGCCAGCAGCCCAACAGGTGGCAATCAGCCCCAGCATTTT.